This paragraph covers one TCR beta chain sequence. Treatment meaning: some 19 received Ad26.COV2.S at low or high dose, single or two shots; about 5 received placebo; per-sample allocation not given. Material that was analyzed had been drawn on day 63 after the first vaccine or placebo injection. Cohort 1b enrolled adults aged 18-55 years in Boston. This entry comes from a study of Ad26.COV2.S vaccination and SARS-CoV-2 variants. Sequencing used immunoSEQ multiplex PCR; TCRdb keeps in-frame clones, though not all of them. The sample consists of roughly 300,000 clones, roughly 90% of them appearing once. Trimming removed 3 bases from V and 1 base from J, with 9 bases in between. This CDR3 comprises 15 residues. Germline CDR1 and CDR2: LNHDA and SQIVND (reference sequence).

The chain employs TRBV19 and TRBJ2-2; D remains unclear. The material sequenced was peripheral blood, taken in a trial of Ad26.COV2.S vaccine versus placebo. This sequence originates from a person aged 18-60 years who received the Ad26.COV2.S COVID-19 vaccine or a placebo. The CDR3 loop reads CASSILWGNTGELFF. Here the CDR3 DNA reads TGTGCCAGTAGTATTCTATGGGGGAACACCGGGGAGCTGTTTTTT.